This T cell receptor beta chain was sequenced in a study of persistence of HIV-infected CD4 T cells. About the study: Suppressive ART had lasted a median of around 8 years. Study-level results: Proviral oligoclonality tracked with TCR oligoclonality within the same sorted cells.

Sequencing used immunoSEQ version 4 in survey mode. Assay: immunoSEQ multiplex PCR; the TCRdb copy retains only in-frame clones and omits some. This sample has more than 8,500 clones; roughly 85% occur once, and the top ten carry roughly 2%. About this clone: Its antigen is currently unknown.

Overlapping HIV-1 Gag 15-mer peptides at about 1 ug per peptide per mL were used. Responding CD4+ T cells were sorted by upregulation of both CD40 ligand and CD69. CD8+ T cells were removed from PBMCs prior to stimulation. The V and J ends lost 3 bases and 0 bases respectively, with 15 bases between them. The CDR3 sequence is 17 residues long. Germline CDR1 MGHRA, CDR2 YSYEKL. The chain has TRBV4-1 and TRBJ1-5; tentative D call: TRBD1 (5 bases). The clonotype originates from an adult woman with HIV who was CMV-seropositive. The input for sequencing was CD4+ T cells sorted from PBMCs after roughly 18-hour stimulation, taken from a patient who received antiretroviral therapy. CDR3 region: CASSQKPQGVSNQPQHF. CDR3 in DNA: TGCGCCAGCAGCCAGAAACCCCAGGGCGTTAGCAATCAGCCCCAGCATTTT.